The clone carrying this TCR beta chain was counted ten times or more. These data originate in a study of T cells after yellow fever vaccination. About the study: SMART-Seq v4 Ultra Low Input served to prepare low-cell-number fractions.

5'RACE template switching added a universal primer site and UMIs to TCR cDNA. Each CDR3 protein is one row after TCRdb ran MiXCR on the 5' RACE reads. The sample shows more than 3,500 distinct CDR3 sequences, roughly 8.3% of them seen only once. Overall study results and limits: When the response was secondary, it was weaker but reached its peak faster, day 5 versus 15. The CD4 compartment and the CD8 compartment contained a small share of clonotypes in common.

This TCR derives from a young man who received the YFV17D yellow fever vaccine. The sample here was PBMCs, either bulk or a sorted T-cell subset (CD4+, CD8+, memory, or dextramer-sorted; not recorded which), taken roughly 45 days after the first yellow fever vaccination.

The DNA of the CDR3 is TGTGCCAGCAGCTTAAACCGGCTTGCGACTAATGAAAAACTGTTTTTT. Protein sequence: CASSLNRLATNEKLFF. This chain uses TRBV7-9 with TRBJ1-4; D unclear. With 2 bases removed from V and 2 bases from J, the gap between germline ends came to 12 bases. Germline CDR1 and CDR2: SEHNR and FQNEAQ (reference sequence). The CDR3 totals 16 residues.